This T cell receptor (beta chain) was observed in a study of CXCR3-negative and CXCR3-positive naive CD8 T cells (dated by TCRdb to between 2018 and 2020). Background for the entire study: In total, approximately 130 million TRB reads were obtained, corresponding to roughly 1.5 +/- 0.3 million reads per library. Data from ten or so donors, pooled across two independent experiments, went into the diversity and physicochemical repertoire analyses. TRBV-TRBJ cluster analysis included naive subsets from roughly 5 donors and memory cells from 3 donors. Summary of the overall study and its limitations: Freshly isolated PBMCs were used for most assays because CXCR3 expression went down partially after cryopreservation. Because surface CD5, which is linked to self-reactivity in mice, was comparable between the naive subsets, TCR interaction strength was also inferred from the physicochemical properties of TRB CDR3s. TRB CDR3s from CXCR3-positive naive cells showed higher hydrophobicity (lower Kidera factor 4), lower energy, and higher strength and volume indices than CXCR3-negative naive cells. Within the same donor, TRBV-TRBJ usage looked similar between naive CXCR3-negative and CXCR3-positive cells, but memory cells had distinct patterns. Comparably high repertoire diversity was found in both naive subsets, whereas much lower repertoire diversity was found in memory CD8+ T cells.

The reads were generated on a NextSeq 550. The Human TCR Profiling Kit (MiLaboratory) was used to prepare UMI-labeled 5' RACE TRB cDNA libraries. The full amount of extracted RNA was used for cDNA synthesis, and the full amount of resulting cDNA was used for PCR amplification. Libraries were prepared in parallel with an identical number of PCR cycles. For the original study's pipeline: MIGEC and MiXCR extracted about 50,000 +/- 10,000 unique UMI-labeled TRB cDNA molecules per library, requiring at least two reads per UMI. On average, each library contained about 40,000 +/- 10,000 functional in-frame TRB CDR3 nucleotide clonotypes without stop codons. Diversity metrics, including normalized Shannon-Wiener and Chao1, were computed in VDJtools after downsampling to 5000 UMI-labeled TRB molecules per sample. VDJtools computed clonotype-size-weighted physicochemical properties of the central five CDR3 residues: interaction energy, strength, volume and Kidera factor 4. With the reads reprocessed by TCRdb, a single entry stands for each CDR3 protein sequence and no DNA is reported. In this record, the V and J calls reflect TCRdb's handling and not the investigators' own analysis. The sample table records approximately 100,000 distinct CDR3 sequences. Less than 0.4% of the sample is in the top ten clones.

For every CD8+ T cell subset, 300,000 cells were flow-sorted straight into RLT lysis buffer, and each subset was sorted in triplicate. To keep memory contaminants out, a stringent definition of naive CD8+ T cells was applied: CD45RO-CCR7+CD27+CD95-. Standard density gradient centrifugation was used to isolate peripheral blood mononuclear cells from buffy coats. A FACSAria III was used to flow-sort naive CXCR3-negative and CXCR3-positive CD8+ T cells. Total RNA was extracted from sorted cells with an RNeasy Mini Kit. A remark on this clonotype: The antigen this receptor binds is unknown.

Material: naive CXCR3+ CD8+ T cells from blood. The cell subset or site label, as the study defines it: CD45RO-CCR7+CD27+CD95- naive CD8+ T cells expressing CXCR3 (TNR3+). The sequence was collected from a human donor in good health. Some clones in this sample may be carry-over from other donors' samples.

CDR3 loop: CASSYGRQSTRFF. Rearrangement joined TRBV6-7 to TRBJ2-1; TCRdb selects TRBD1, and the lack of DNA leaves this call unchecked. TRBV6-7 is classed as an ORF, of uncertain function. Spanning cysteine to phenylalanine, the CDR3 consists of 13 amino acids. No DNA is listed.